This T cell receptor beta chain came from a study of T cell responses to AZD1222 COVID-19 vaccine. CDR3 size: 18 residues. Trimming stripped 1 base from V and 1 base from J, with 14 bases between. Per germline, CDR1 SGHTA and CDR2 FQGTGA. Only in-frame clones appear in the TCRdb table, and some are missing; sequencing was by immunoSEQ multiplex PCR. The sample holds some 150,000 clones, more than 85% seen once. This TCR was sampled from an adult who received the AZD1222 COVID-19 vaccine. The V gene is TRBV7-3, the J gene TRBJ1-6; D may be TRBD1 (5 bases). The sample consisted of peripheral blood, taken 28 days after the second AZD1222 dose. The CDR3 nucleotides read TGTGCCAGCAGCTTAAGGGGCCAGGGAGGGTCCTATAATTCACCCCTCCACTTT. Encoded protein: CASSLRGQGGSYNSPLHF.